These T cell receptor beta chains were read from a single sample in a study of T cells after yellow fever vaccination. TCRdb reprocessed the 5' RACE reads via MiXCR and lists one record per CDR3 protein. The data contain about 300,000 distinct CDR3 sequences, around 7% of them seen just once; the ten biggest clones take up about a sixth. The source material was PBMCs, sampled 45 days after the first yellow fever vaccination. The receptors were sampled from a man aged 18 to 30 who received the YFV17D yellow fever vaccine. Both conserved end residues are part of each CDR3. The D gene is left open where the match is weak. Size values are once, few and many counts, or a class for expanded clones, and some rows have none.

D	J	size	length	V	CDR3	DNA
TRBD1	TRBJ2-4	NA	16	TRBV2	CASSDLGGASKNIQYF	TGTGCCAGCAGTGATTTAGGGGGCGCATCCAAAAACATTCAGTACTTC
NA	TRBJ2-5	few	13	TRBV5-4	CASSVDSQETQYF	TGTGCCAGCAGCGTCGACAGCCAAGAGACCCAGTACTTC
NA	TRBJ1-1	few	17	TRBV21-1	CASSKGTRTGKNTEAFF	TGTGCCAGCAGCAAAGGTACCAGGACAGGGAAGAACACTGAAGCTTTCTTT
NA	TRBJ2-5	NA	13	TRBV6-1	CASRRDNQETQYF	TGTGCCAGCAGGAGGGACAACCAAGAGACCCAGTACTTC
TRBD1	TRBJ1-1	NA	13	TRBV18	CASSPGQEVEAFF	TGTGCCAGCTCCCCAGGACAGGAGGTAGAGGCTTTCTTT
NA	TRBJ2-2	many	15	TRBV7-9	CASSAPSVSTGELFF	TGTGCCAGCAGCGCACCTAGCGTCTCCACCGGGGAGCTGTTTTTT
NA	TRBJ2-3	few	17	TRBV3-1	CASSQPRTVASTDTQYF	TGTGCCAGCAGCCAACCCCGGACGGTTGCTAGCACAGATACGCAGTATTTT
NA	TRBJ2-2	many	15	TRBV9	CASSGGGLHTGELFF	TGTGCCAGCAGCGGAGGGGGACTTCACACCGGGGAGCTGTTTTTT
NA	TRBJ2-1	few	15	TRBV12-3/TRBV12-4	CAIKQVADPSNEQFF	TGTGCCATCAAACAGGTCGCGGATCCTTCCAATGAGCAGTTCTTC
TRBD1	TRBJ2-1	NA	15	TRBV11-1	CASTPGQSSYNEQFF	TGTGCCAGCACTCCGGGACAGAGCTCCTACAATGAGCAGTTCTTC
TRBD1	TRBJ1-6	few	18	TRBV5-1	CASSLVGTASSYNSPLHF	TGCGCCAGCAGCTTGGTGGGGACAGCGAGCTCCTATAATTCACCCCTCCACTTT
TRBD1	TRBJ2-4	few	15	TRBV6-1	CASSAGTAERNIQYF	TGTGCCAGCAGTGCCGGGACAGCCGAACGAAACATTCAGTACTTC
NA	TRBJ2-3	NA	14	TRBV6-5	CASSYGLTIDTQYF	TGTGCCAGCAGTTACGGACTAACCATCGATACGCAGTATTTT
TRBD2	TRBJ2-3	NA	15	TRBV2	CASRPTSGGANTQYF	TGTGCCAGCAGACCAACTAGCGGGGGGGCAAATACGCAGTATTTT
NA	TRBJ2-3	NA	16	TRBV7-9	CASSFGERRSTDTQYF	TGTGCCAGCAGCTTCGGCGAGAGGCGAAGCACAGATACGCAGTATTTT
NA	TRBJ2-3	NA	15	TRBV7-9	CASSFGPGSTDTQYF	NA
TRBD2	TRBJ2-1	NA	15	TRBV7-9	CASSSTSGGLNEQFF	TGTGCCAGCAGCTCCACTAGCGGGGGGCTTAATGAGCAGTTCTTC
NA	TRBJ2-5	NA	14	TRBV7-3	CASSLEGESQTQYF	TGTGCCAGCAGCTTAGAAGGGGAGTCGCAGACCCAGTACTTC
TRBD1	TRBJ2-7	NA	13	TRBV12-3/TRBV12-4	CASSLGDSWEQYF	TGTGCCAGCAGTTTAGGGGACAGTTGGGAGCAGTACTTC
NA	TRBJ2-3	many	12	TRBV5-1	CASSLLGDTQYF	TGCGCCAGCAGCTTGTTAGGAGATACGCAGTATTTT
NA	TRBJ2-2	once	13	TRBV12-3/TRBV12-4	CASSKQGSGSCFF	NA
TRBD1	TRBJ2-6	NA	15	TRBV30	CAWRDRAKGANVLTF	TGTGCCTGGAGGGACAGGGCGAAAGGGGCCAACGTCCTGACTTTC
TRBD1	TRBJ1-5	NA	12	TRBV2	CASDRGGQPQHF	TGTGCCAGCGACAGGGGAGGTCAGCCCCAGCATTTT
TRBD2	TRBJ2-2	few	12	TRBV20-1	CSPGGDTGELFF	TGCAGTCCGGGGGGAGACACCGGGGAGCTGTTTTTT
NA	TRBJ2-3	many	16	TRBV9	CASSVGGTELTDTQYF	TGTGCCAGCAGCGTAGGAGGGACGGAACTCACAGATACGCAGTATTTT
NA	TRBJ2-2	NA	15	TRBV7-6	CASSPLSGGTGELFF	TGTGCCAGCAGCCCCCTCTCAGGAGGCACCGGGGAGCTGTTTTTT
NA	TRBJ2-4	NA	14	TRBV10-3	CAIRRAGAKNIQYF	TGTGCCATCAGGCGGGCGGGAGCCAAAAACATTCAGTACTTC
NA	TRBJ2-3	few	14	TRBV7-3	CASSPGPLGDTQYF	TGTGCCAGCAGCCCGGGTCCTTTGGGCGATACGCAGTATTTT
TRBD1	TRBJ2-5	NA	15	TRBV20-1	CSARDFDRGGETQYF	TGCAGTGCTAGAGATTTCGACAGGGGCGGTGAGACCCAGTACTTC
TRBD1	TRBJ1-2	NA	13	TRBV18	CASSDRGLEGYTF	TGTGCCAGCTCTGACAGGGGGCTGGAGGGCTACACCTTC
NA	TRBJ2-5	few	14	TRBV6-1	CASSARHPRETQYF	TGTGCCAGCAGTGCCAGACACCCACGGGAGACCCAGTACTTC